This entry concerns a single T cell receptor (beta chain). Losses at the gene ends were 6 bases for V and 0 bases for J; bases not matched to a gene: 5. Germline V CDR1 and CDR2: MNHNY, SVGAGI (reference sequence). The CDR3 covers 16 residues. TCRdb called the RT-PCR reads again in MiXCR, with one record for every CDR3 protein. The sample lists more than 600,000 distinct CDR3 sequences; approximately 15% were seen once. V is TRBV6-6 and J is TRBJ2-6; 7 bases align to TRBD1. The sample taken for sequencing was memory CD4+ T cells from blood. This receptor was identified in a female donor in good health, serving as a healthy control. The CDR3 sequence: CASRAGGLSGANVLTF. The DNA for the CDR3 is TGTGCCAGCAGAGCAGGGGGTCTCTCTGGGGCCAACGTCCTGACTTTC.